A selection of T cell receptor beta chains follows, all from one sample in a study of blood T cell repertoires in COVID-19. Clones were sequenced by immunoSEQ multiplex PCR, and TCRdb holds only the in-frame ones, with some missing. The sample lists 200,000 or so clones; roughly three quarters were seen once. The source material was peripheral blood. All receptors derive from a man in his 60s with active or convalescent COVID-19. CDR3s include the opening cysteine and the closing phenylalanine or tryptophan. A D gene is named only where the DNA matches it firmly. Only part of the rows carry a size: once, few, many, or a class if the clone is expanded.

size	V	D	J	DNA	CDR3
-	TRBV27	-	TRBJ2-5	TGTGCCAGCAGCTCCCACGGTGAGGAGACCCAGTACTTC	CASSSHGEETQYF
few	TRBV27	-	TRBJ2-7	TGTGCCAGCAGTCTAGACCCCAGGGGAATGGGGTACGAGCAGTACTTC	CASSLDPRGMGYEQYF
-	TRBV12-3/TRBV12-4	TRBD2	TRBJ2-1	TGTGCCAGCTCGACTAGCGCGACCCGGGAGCAGTTCTTC	CASSTSATREQFF
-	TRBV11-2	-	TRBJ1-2	TGTGCCAGCGGAATAGGGGCAGGCCTTTATGGCTACACCTTC	CASGIGAGLYGYTF
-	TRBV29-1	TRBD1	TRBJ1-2	TGCAGCGTTGGCGGACAGGGCGACTATGGCTACACCTTC	CSVGGQGDYGYTF
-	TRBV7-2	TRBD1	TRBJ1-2	TGTGCCAGCAGCTTAGGACAGGGGGCGTATGGCTACACCTTC	CASSLGQGAYGYTF
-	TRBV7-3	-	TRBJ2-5	TGTGCCAGCAGCTTGGGACATACTCGGCCGGAGACCCAGTACTTC	CASSLGHTRPETQYF
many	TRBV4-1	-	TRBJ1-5	TGCGCCAGCAGCCTGGGCGGGCTCAGCAATCAGCCCCAGCATTTT	CASSLGGLSNQPQHF
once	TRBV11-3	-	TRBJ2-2	TGTGCCAGCAGCTTAGGGGAGACCGGGGAGCTGTTTTTT	CASSLGETGELFF
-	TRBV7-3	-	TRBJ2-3	TGTGCCAGCAGCTTATATTGGGGAACGGCTAGCCCAGATACGCAGTATTTT	CASSLYWGTASPDTQYF
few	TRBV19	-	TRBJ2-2	TGTGCCAGTACCCGAGGGGGGGAGAACACCGGGGAGCTGTTTTTT	CASTRGGENTGELFF
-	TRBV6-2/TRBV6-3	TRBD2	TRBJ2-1	TGTGCCAGCAGTTACTTCCTAGCGGGAGACAATGAGCAGTTCTTC	CASSYFLAGDNEQFF